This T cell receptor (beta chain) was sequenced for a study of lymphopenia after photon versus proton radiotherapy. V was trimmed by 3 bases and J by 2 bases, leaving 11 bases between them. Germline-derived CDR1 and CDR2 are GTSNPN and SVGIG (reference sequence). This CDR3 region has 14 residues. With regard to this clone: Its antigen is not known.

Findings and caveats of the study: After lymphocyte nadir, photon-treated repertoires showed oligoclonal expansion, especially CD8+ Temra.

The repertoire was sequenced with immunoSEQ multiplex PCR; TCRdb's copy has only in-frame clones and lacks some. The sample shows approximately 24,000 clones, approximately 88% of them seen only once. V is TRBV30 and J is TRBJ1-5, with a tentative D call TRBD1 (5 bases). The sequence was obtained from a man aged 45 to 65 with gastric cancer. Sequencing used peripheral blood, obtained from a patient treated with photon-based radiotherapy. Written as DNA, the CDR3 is TGTGCCTGGAGCGGGGGTCATGGCAATCAGCCCCAGCATTTT. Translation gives CAWSGGHGNQPQHF.